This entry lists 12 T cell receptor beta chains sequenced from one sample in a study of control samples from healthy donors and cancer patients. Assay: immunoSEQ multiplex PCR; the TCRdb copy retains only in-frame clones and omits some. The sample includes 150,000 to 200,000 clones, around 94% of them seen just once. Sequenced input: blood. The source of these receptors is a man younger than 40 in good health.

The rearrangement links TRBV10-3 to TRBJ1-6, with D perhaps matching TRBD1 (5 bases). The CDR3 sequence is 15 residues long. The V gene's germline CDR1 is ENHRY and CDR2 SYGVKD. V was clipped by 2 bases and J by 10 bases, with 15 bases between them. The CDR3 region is CAISEQGREGSPLHF. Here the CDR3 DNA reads TGTGCCATCAGTGAGCAGGGTAGAGAAGGATCACCCCTCCACTTT.

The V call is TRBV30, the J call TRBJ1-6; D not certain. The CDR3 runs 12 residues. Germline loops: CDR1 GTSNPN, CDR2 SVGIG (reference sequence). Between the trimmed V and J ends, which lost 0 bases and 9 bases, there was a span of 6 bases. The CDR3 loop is CAWSVFPSPLHF. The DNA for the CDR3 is TGTGCCTGGAGTGTCTTTCCTTCACCCCTCCACTTT.

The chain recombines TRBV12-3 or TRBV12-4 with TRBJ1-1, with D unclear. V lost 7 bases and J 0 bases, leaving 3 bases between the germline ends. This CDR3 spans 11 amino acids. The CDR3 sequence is CASTLNTEAFF. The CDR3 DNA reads TGTGCCAGCACCTTGAACACTGAAGCTTTCTTT.

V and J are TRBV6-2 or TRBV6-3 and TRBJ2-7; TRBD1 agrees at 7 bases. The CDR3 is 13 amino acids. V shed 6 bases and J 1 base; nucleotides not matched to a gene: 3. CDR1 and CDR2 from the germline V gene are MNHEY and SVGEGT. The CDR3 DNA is TGTGCCAGCAGCAAGACAGGGTCCTACGAGCAGTACTTC. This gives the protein CASSKTGSYEQYF.

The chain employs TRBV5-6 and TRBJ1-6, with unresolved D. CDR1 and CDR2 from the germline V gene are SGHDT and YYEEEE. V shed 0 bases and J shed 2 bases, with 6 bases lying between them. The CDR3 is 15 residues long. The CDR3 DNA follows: TGTGCCAGCAGCTTGGTGGCGACCTATAATTCACCCCTCCACTTT. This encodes CASSLVATYNSPLHF.

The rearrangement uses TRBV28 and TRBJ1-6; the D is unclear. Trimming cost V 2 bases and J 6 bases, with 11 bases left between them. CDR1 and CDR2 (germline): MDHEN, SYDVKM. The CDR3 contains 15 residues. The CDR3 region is CASSLLLGRNSPLHF. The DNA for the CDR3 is TGTGCCAGCAGTTTACTGCTAGGGCGTAATTCACCCCTCCACTTT.

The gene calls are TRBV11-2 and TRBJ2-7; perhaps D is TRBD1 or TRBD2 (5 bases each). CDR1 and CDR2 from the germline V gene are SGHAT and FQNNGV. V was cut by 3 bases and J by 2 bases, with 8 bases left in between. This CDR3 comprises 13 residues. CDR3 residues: CASSFGGTYEQYF. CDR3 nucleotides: TGTGCCAGCAGCTTTGGGGGAACCTACGAGCAGTACTTC.

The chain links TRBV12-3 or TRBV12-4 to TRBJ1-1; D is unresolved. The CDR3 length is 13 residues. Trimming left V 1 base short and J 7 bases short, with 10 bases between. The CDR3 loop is CASSLDLGLEAFF. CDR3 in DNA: TGTGCCAGCAGTTTAGACCTCGGTCTTGAAGCTTTCTTT.

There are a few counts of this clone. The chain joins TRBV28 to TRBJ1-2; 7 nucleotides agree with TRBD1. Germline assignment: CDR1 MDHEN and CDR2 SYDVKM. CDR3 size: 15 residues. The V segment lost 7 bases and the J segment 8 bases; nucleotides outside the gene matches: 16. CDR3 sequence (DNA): TGTGCCAGCATAAAAATGAAGGGGGCATTAGGGGGCTACACCTTC. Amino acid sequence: CASIKMKGALGGYTF.

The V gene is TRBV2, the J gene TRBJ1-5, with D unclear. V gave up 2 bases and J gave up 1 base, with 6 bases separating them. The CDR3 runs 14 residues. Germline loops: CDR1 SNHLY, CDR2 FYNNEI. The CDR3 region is CASSETRSNQPQHF. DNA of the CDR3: TGTGCCAGCAGTGAAACCAGGAGCAATCAGCCCCAGCATTTT.

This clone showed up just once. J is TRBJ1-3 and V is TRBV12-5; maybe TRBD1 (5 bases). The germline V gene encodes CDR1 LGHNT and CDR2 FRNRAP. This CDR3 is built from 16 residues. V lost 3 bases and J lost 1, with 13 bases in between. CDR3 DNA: TGTGCTAGTGGTTTCCCCCAGGGACGGTCTGGAAACACCATATATTTT. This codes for CASGFPQGRSGNTIYF.

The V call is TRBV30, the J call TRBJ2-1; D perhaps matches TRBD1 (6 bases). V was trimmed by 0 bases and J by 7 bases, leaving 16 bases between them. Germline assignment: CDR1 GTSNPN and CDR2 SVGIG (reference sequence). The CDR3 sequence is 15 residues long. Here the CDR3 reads CAWSVVGRGRNEQFF. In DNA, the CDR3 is TGTGCCTGGAGTGTAGTGGGCAGGGGTAGGAATGAGCAGTTCTTC.